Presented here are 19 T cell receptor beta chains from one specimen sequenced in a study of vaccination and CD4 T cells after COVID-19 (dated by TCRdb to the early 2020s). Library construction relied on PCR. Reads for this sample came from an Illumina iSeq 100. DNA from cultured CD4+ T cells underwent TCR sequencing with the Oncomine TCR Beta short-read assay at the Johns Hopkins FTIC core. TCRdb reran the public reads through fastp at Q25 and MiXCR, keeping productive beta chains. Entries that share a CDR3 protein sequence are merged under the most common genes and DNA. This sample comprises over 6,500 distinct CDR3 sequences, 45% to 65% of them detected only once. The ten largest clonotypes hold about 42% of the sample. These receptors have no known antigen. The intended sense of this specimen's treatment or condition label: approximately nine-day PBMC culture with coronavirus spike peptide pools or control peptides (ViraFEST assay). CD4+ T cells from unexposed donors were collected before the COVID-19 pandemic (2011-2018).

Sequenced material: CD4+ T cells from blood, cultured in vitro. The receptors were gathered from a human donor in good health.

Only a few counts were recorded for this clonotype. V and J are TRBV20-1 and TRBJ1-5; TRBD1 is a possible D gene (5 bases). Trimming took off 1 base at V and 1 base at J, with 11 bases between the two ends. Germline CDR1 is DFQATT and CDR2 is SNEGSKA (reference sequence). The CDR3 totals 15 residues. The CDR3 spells CSARVGHPSNQPQHF. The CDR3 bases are TGCAGTGCTAGAGTTGGACACCCAAGCAATCAGCCCCAGCATTTT.

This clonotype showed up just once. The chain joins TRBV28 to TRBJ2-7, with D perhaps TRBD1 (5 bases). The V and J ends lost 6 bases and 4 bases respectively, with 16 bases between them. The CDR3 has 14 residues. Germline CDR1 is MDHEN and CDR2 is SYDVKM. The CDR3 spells CASRIGAAAYEQYF. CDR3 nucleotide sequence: TGTGCCAGCAGAATTGGGGCGGCAGCTTACGAGCAGTACTTC.

This CDR3 reads CASSWGGPEAFF. The CDR3 DNA sequence: TGTGCCAGTAGTTGGGGTGGCCCTGAAGCTTTCTTT. This chain joins TRBV19 and TRBJ1-1; D gene uncertain. Per the germline V gene, CDR1 is LNHDA and CDR2 is SQIVND (reference sequence). V was pared by 5 bases and J by 6 bases, with 10 bases between. The CDR3 is made up of 12 amino acids.

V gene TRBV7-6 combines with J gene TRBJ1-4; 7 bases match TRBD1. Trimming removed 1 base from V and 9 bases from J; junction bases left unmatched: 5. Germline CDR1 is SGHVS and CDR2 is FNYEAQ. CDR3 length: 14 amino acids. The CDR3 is CASSLGGGGKKLFF. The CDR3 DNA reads TGTGCCAGCAGCTTAGGAGGGGGCGGCAAAAAACTGTTTTTT.

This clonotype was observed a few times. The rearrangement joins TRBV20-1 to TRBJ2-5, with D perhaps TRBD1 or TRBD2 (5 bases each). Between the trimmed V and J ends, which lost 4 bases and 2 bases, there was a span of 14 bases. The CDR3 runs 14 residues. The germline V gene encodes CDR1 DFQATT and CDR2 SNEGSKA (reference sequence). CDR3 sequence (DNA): TGCAGTGCTAACCGGGACGGAAATCAAGAGACCCAGTACTTC. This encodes CSANRDGNQETQYF.

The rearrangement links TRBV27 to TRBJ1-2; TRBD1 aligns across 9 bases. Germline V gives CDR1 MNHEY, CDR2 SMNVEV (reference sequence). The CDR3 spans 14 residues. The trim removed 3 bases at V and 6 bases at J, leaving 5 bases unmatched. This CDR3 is CASSFRTGAHGYTF. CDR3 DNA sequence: TGTGCCAGCAGTTTCCGGACAGGGGCCCATGGCTACACCTTC.

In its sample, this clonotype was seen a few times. CDR3 in DNA: TGCAGTGCTAGCAGGGCGCGTCAGTACGAGCAGTACTTC. It translates to CSASRARQYEQYF. This rearrangement joins TRBV20-1 to TRBJ2-7; weak D call: TRBD1 (5 bases). V lost 3 bases to trimming and J lost 4 bases, with 13 bases between them. Germline CDR1 and CDR2: DFQATT and SNEGSKA (reference sequence). CDR3 size: 13 residues.

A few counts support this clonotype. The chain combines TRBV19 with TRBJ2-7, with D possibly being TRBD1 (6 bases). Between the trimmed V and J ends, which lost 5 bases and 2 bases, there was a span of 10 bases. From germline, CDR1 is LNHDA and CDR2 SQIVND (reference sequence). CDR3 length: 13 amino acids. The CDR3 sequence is CASSLGQTYEQYF. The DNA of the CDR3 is TGTGCCAGTAGTCTGGGACAAACCTACGAGCAGTACTTC.

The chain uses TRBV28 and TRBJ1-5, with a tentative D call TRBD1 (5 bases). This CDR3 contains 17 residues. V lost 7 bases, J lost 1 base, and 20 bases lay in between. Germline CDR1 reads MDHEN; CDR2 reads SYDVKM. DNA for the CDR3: TGTGCCAGCAACATTTGGGGGGGGTTGGGGAGCAATCAGCCCCAGCATTTT. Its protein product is CASNIWGGLGSNQPQHF.

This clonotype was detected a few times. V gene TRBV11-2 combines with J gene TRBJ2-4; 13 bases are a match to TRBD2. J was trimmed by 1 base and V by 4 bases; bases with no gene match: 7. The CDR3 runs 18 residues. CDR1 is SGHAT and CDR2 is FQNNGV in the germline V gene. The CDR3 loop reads CASSSLTSGGTAKNIQYF. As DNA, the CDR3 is TGTGCCAGCAGCTCACTGACTAGCGGGGGGACGGCCAAAAACATTCAGTACTTC. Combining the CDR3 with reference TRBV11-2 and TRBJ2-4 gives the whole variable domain EAGVAQSPRYKIIEKRQSVAFWCNPISGHATLYWYQQILGQGPKLLIQFQNNGVVDDSQLPKDRFSAERLKGVDSTLKIQPAKLEDSAVYLCASSSLTSGGTAKNIQYFGAGTRLSVL.

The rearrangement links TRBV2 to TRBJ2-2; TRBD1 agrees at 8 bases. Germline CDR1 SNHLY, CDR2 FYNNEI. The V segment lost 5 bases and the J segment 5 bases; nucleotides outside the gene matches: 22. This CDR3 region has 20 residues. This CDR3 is CASSPLPRAGGIKGTGELFF. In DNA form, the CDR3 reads TGTGCCAGCAGTCCCCTCCCGCGGGCAGGGGGCATTAAGGGGACCGGGGAGCTGTTTTTT.

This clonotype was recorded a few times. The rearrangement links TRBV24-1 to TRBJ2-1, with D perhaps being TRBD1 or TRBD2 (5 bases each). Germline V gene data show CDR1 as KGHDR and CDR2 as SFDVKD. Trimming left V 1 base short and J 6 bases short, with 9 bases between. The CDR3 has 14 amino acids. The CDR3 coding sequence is TGTGCCACCAGTGATTTCGGGGACGGCAATGAGCAGTTCTTC. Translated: CATSDFGDGNEQFF.

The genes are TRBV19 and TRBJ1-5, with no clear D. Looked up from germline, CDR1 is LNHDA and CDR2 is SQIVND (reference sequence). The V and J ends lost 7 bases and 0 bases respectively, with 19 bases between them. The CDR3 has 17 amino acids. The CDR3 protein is CASTERAFPLSNQPQHF. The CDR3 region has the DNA TGTGCCAGTACCGAGAGAGCGTTCCCCCTTAGCAATCAGCCCCAGCATTTT.

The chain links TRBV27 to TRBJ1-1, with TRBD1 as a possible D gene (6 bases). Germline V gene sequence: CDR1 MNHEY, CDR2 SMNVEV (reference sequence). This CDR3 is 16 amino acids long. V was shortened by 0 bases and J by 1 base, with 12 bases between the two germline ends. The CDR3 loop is CASSLSAGTPNTEAFF. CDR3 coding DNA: TGTGCCAGCAGTTTATCGGCGGGGACACCGAACACTGAAGCTTTCTTT.

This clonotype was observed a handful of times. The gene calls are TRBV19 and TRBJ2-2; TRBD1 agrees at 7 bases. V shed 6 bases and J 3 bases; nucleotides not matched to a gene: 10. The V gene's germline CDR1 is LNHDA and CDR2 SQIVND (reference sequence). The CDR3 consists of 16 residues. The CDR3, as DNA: TGTGCCAGTAGGAGAAAGACAGGGTCGGACACCGGGGAGCTGTTTTTT. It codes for CASRRKTGSDTGELFF.

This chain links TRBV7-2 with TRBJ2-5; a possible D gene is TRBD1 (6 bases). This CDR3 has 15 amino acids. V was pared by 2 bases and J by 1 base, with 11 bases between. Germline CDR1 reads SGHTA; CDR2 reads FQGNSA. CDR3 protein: CASSLTGHSQETQYF. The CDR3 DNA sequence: TGTGCCAGCAGCTTAACAGGGCATTCCCAAGAGACCCAGTACTTC. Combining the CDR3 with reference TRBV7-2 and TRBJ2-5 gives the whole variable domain GAGVSQSPSNKVTEKGKDVELRCDPISGHTALYWYRQSLGQGLEFLIYFQGNSAPDKSGLPSDRFSAERTGGSVSTLTIQRTQQEDSAVYLCASSLTGHSQETQYFGPGTRLLVL.

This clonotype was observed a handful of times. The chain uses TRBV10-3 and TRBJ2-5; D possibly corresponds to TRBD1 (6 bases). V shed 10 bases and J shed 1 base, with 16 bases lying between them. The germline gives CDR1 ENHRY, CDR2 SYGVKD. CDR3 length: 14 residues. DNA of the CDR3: TGTGCCACAACCCCCAGGGGCGGCCAAGAGACCCAGTACTTC. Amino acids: CATTPRGGQETQYF.

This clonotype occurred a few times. Written as DNA, the CDR3 is TGTGCCAGCAGACTCCCGGGGGATAATTCACCCCTCCACTTT. As protein: CASRLPGDNSPLHF. This chain joins TRBV2 and TRBJ1-6; TRBD1 might be the D (5 bases). Trimming took off 6 bases at V and 5 bases at J, with 11 bases between the two ends. CDR1 is SNHLY, CDR2 FYNNEI, per germline. The CDR3 contains 14 residues.

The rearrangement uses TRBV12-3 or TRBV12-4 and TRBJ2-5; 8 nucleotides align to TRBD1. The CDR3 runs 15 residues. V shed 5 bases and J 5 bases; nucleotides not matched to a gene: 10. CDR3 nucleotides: TGTGCCAGCAGTCCACTACTGGACAGGGCCGAGACCCAGTACTTC. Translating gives CASSPLLDRAETQYF.